This T cell receptor beta chain was observed in a study of technical replicates of blood from a few donors. This CDR3 is built from 16 residues. Germline V lookup: CDR1 SGHNT, CDR2 YYREEE (reference sequence). V lost 4 bases, J lost 5 bases, and 18 bases lay in between. Method: immunoSEQ multiplex PCR; TCRdb's copy keeps in-frame clones and lacks some. The sample holds approximately 99,000 clones; 95% to 97% are singletons and the top ten take about 0.39%. Sequencing was done on a sample of T cells isolated from PBMCs. The chain carries TRBV5-4 and TRBJ2-2; maybe TRBD2 (6 bases). This receptor was obtained from a human donor in good health. CDR3 region: CASSLARSGQTGELFF. As DNA, the CDR3 is TGTGCCAGCAGCCTAGCGAGGAGCGGGCAAACCGGGGAGCTGTTTTTT.